This TCR beta chain stems from a study of identical twins. This clonotype was seen more than once but under ten times. Template switching added a universal primer site, and cDNA bore unique molecular identifiers. TCRdb redid the calling of the 5' RACE reads with MiXCR, one entry per CDR3 protein. The table records about 730,000 distinct CDR3 sequences, about 20% of them present only once. CDR1 is SGHDT, CDR2 YYEEEE, per germline. The CDR3 has 14 residues. The V and J ends lost 4 bases and 4 bases respectively, with 11 bases between them. This sample also appeared in a second study, on T cells expressing NK-cell markers. That investigation notes: All TCR beta repertoires analysed originated from sorted CD3+CD56+NKG2C+, CD3+CD56+NKG2C- and CD3+CD56-NKG2C+ T cells. Among the eight sequenced donors, seven tested HCMV-seropositive and one tested seronegative. A few donors' CD3+CD56-NKG2C+ cells were dominated by the same clonotypes.

J is TRBJ2-2 and V is TRBV5-6; D is possibly TRBD2 (6 bases). The sequencing sample was made of PBMCs. The receptor's source is a woman aged 18-29 years in good health. The CDR3 loop is CASSPGVGTGELFF. CDR3 in DNA: TGTGCCAGCAGCCCGGGGGTGGGCACCGGGGAGCTGTTTTTT. Full variable domain (missing parts from reference TRBV5-6 and TRBJ2-2): DAGVTQSPTHLIKTRGQQVTLRCSPKSGHDTVSWYQQALGQGPQFIFQYYEEEERQRGNFPDRFSGHQFPNYSSELNVNALLLGDSALYLCASSPGVGTGELFFGEGSRLTVL.